The 17 T cell receptor beta chains reported below all come from one sample, sequenced in a study of control samples from healthy donors and cancer patients. Produced via immunoSEQ multiplex PCR; TCRdb's table is partial and in-frame only. The sample shows about 83,000 clones, 91% of them seen only once. The material sequenced was blood. All receptors derive from a man aged 25 to 40 in good health.

V gene TRBV14 combines with J gene TRBJ1-6, with 9 bases lining up with TRBD1. This CDR3 region has 16 residues. Germline lookup yields CDR1 SGHDN and CDR2 FVKESK. Germline trimming cut 5 bases from V and 6 bases from J; bases unmatched to any gene: 8. CDR3 sequence (DNA): TGTGCCAGCAGCAAGGGACAGGGTCCTATTAATTCACCCCTCCACTTT. As protein: CASSKGQGPINSPLHF. Full variable domain (missing parts from reference TRBV14 and TRBJ1-6): EAGVTQFPSHSVIEKGQTVTLRCDPISGHDNLYWYRRVMGKEIKFLLHFVKESKQDESGMPNNRFLAERTGGTYSTLKVQPAELEDSGVYFCASSKGQGPINSPLHFGNGTRLTVT.

The chain combines TRBV21-1 with TRBJ2-5; the DNA was not used to check the table's D call, TRBD2. TRBV21-1 is a pseudogene segment. The length of the CDR3 is 18 residues. Here the CDR3 reads CASSKERTGLAGKETQYF. The CDR3 DNA reads as TGTGCCAGCAGCAAAGAAAGGACGGGACTAGCGGGAAAAGAGACCCAGTACTTC.

The chain carries TRBV11-2 and TRBJ1-1; no clear D gene. V dropped 5 bases and J dropped 1 base, with 11 bases sitting between them. This CDR3 comprises 14 residues. Germline-derived CDR1 and CDR2 are SGHAT and FQNNGV. The CDR3, as DNA: TGTGCCAGCAGCCTTCAGGCCCCGAACACTGAAGCTTTCTTT. It codes for CASSLQAPNTEAFF.

The chain links TRBV12-3 or TRBV12-4 to TRBJ1-1; D gene unclear. Trimming took off 7 bases at V and 11 bases at J, with 20 bases between the two ends. The CDR3 totals 13 residues. Here the CDR3 DNA reads TGTGCCAGCAACTGGAACCCTCTGAACTCGGCTTTCTTT. Its translation is CASNWNPLNSAFF.

The gene calls are TRBV2 and TRBJ1-5, with D perhaps TRBD1 (5 bases). Germline V gives CDR1 SNHLY, CDR2 FYNNEI. V lost 6 bases and J 3 bases, leaving 15 bases between the germline ends. This CDR3 has 15 residues. CDR3 DNA sequence: TGTGCCAGCAGGGGACTTTACAGATACAATCAGCCCCAGCATTTT. It encodes CASRGLYRYNQPQHF. Full variable domain (remainder filled in from reference TRBV2 and TRBJ1-5): EPEVTQTPSHQVTQMGQEVILRCVPISNHLYFYWYRQILGQKVEFLVSFYNNEISEKSEIFDDQFSVERPDGSNFTLKIRSTKLEDSAMYFCASRGLYRYNQPQHFGDGTRLSIL.

The chain joins TRBV19 to TRBJ2-1, with D perhaps matching TRBD1 (6 bases). V shed 5 bases and J shed 7 bases, with 18 bases lying between them. Germline CDR1 reads LNHDA; CDR2 reads SQIVND (reference sequence). The CDR3 contains 15 residues. CDR3 DNA sequence: TGTGCCAGTAGTTCCCGCCGGACAGTAGATAATGAGCAGTTCTTC. It yields the protein CASSSRRTVDNEQFF.

The genes are TRBV11-2 and TRBJ2-7, with a tentative D call TRBD1 (6 bases). This CDR3 is 13 amino acids long. Trimming left V 2 bases short and J 1 base short, with 6 bases between. The germline V gene has CDR1 SGHAT and CDR2 FQNNGV. CDR3 loop: CASSLQGSYEQYF. The CDR3 DNA reads TGTGCCAGCAGCTTACAGGGGTCCTACGAGCAGTACTTC.

The chain couples TRBV4-3 to TRBJ2-5; 8 bases match TRBD1. The CDR3 is 16 amino acids. CDR1 LGHNA and CDR2 YSLEER come from the germline V gene. With 0 bases clipped from V and 5 bases from J, the junction kept 8 bases outside the gene matches. The CDR3 sequence is CASSQDRGTGRETQYF. CDR3 coding DNA: TGCGCCAGCAGCCAAGATCGGGGGACAGGAAGGGAGACCCAGTACTTC.

The gene calls are TRBV27 and TRBJ2-7; D is ambiguous. The CDR3 covers 13 residues. V gave up 5 bases and J gave up 7 bases, with 15 bases separating them. The germline CDR1 and CDR2 sequences are MNHEY and SMNVEV (reference sequence). DNA for the CDR3: TGTGCCAGCAGTCCTAACGGGCGTTCTGAGCAGTACTTC. It is translated as CASSPNGRSEQYF.

The rearrangement links TRBV10-1 to TRBJ1-1, with 7 bases aligning to TRBD1. The CDR3 has 14 residues. After removal of 6 bases from V and 0 bases from J, the junction contained 4 bases not matched to a gene. Looked up from germline, CDR1 is WNHNN and CDR2 is SYGVQD (reference sequence). The CDR3 loop reads CASSEGAVNTEAFF. The CDR3 coding sequence is TGCGCCAGCAGCGAGGGGGCTGTGAACACTGAAGCTTTCTTT.

The rearrangement uses TRBV7-9 and TRBJ1-6; the D gene is possibly TRBD1 (6 bases). Trimming shortened V by 2 bases and J by 7 bases, and 9 bases separated the two germline ends. CDR1 is SEHNR and CDR2 is FQNEAQ in the germline V gene (reference sequence). This CDR3 has 14 amino acids. The CDR3 DNA follows: TGTGCCAGCAGCTTACAGGGGAACAATTCACCCCTCCACTTT. Translating gives CASSLQGNNSPLHF.

The sample holds one count of this clone. This chain connects TRBV6-4 to TRBJ2-7, with D tentatively TRBD1 (6 bases). This CDR3 has 12 amino acids. Germline V gene data show CDR1 as MRHNA and CDR2 as SNTAGT. V was cut by 2 bases and J by 4 bases, with 6 bases left in between. CDR3 DNA: TGTGCCAGCAGTGACACAGGGTACGAGCAGTACTTC. Translating gives CASSDTGYEQYF.

This chain connects TRBV21-1 to TRBJ1-1; no DNA check was done on the table's D call, TRBD1. TRBV21-1 is deemed a pseudogene. The CDR3 has 20 amino acids. In DNA form, the CDR3 reads TGTGCCAGCAGCGCTCCCGGGACAGGGGCGCCTGATGCTTGGAACACTGAAGCTTTCTTT. Protein sequence: CASSAPGTGAPDAWNTEAFF.

This clone occurred once. The V gene is TRBV3-1 (or the pseudogene TRBV3-2), the J gene TRBJ2-5; 11 nucleotides match TRBD2. CDR3 length: 17 amino acids. Germline V gene sequence: CDR1 LGHDT, CDR2 YNNKEL (reference sequence). The trim removed 1 base at V and 5 bases at J, leaving 9 bases unmatched. Here the CDR3 reads CASSQVFSGGAFETQYF. In DNA, the CDR3 is TGTGCCAGCAGCCAAGTATTTAGCGGGGGGGCCTTTGAGACCCAGTACTTC.

V is TRBV6-5 and J is TRBJ1-1; tentative D call: TRBD1 (5 bases). Germline-derived CDR1 and CDR2 are MNHEY and SVGAGI. Trimming pared 0 bases from V and 3 bases from J, leaving 11 bases between. CDR3 size: 15 residues. The CDR3 bases are TGTGCCAGCAGTTACTCGAGGAGGGGTGACACTGAAGCTTTCTTT. Residues: CASSYSRRGDTEAFF.

The rearrangement links TRBV25-1 to TRBJ2-2; 11 bases are shared with TRBD2. Germline V gene lookup returns CDR1 MGHDK and CDR2 SYGVNS. The CDR3 runs to 16 residues. V lost 3 bases and J lost 3; bases outside the gene matches: 3. The CDR3 reads CASSDLSGRDTGELFF. The CDR3 DNA sequence: TGTGCCAGCAGTGACCTTAGCGGGAGGGACACCGGGGAGCTGTTTTTT.

This clone was counted only a few times. The V and J genes are TRBV29-1 and TRBJ1-1; 12 nucleotides agree with TRBD1. V lost 6 bases and J lost 11; bases outside the gene matches: 10. Germline loops: CDR1 SQVTM, CDR2 ANQGSEA. This CDR3 spans 13 amino acids. The CDR3 DNA sequence: TGCAGCGTGGAATTGGGACAGGGGGCGAGGGCTTTCTTT. This sequence encodes CSVELGQGARAFF.